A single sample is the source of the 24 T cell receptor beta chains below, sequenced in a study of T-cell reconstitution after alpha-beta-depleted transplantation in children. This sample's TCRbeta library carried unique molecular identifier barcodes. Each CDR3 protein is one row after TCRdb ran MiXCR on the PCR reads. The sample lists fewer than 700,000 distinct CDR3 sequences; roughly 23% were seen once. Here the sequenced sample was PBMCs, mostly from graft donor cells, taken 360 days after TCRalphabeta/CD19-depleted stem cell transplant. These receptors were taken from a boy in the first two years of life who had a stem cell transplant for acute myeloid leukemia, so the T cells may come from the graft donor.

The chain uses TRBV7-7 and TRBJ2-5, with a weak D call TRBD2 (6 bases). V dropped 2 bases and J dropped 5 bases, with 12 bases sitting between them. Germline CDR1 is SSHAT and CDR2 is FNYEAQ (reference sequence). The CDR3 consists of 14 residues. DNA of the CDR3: TGTGCCAGCAGCTTAACTAGCCGTTGGGAGACCCAGTACTTC. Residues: CASSLTSRWETQYF. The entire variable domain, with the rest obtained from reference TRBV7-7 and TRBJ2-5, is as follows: GAGVSQSPRYKVTKRGQDVTLRCDPISSHATLYWYQQALGQGPEFLTYFNYEAQPDKSGLPSDRFSAERPEGSISTLTIQRTEQRDSAMYRCASSLTSRWETQYFGPGTRLLVL.

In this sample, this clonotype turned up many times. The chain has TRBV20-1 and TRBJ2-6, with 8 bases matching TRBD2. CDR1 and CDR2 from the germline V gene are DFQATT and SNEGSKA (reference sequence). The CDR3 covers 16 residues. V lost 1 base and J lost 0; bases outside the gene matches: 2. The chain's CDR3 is CSARAGGASGANVLTF. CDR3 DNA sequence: TGCAGTGCTAGAGCGGGGGGGGCCTCTGGGGCCAACGTCCTGACTTTC.

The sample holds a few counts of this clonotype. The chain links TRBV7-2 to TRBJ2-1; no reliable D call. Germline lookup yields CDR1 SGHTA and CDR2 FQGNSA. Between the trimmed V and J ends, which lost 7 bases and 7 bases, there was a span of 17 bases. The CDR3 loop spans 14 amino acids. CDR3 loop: CASTFSPSWNEQFF. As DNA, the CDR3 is TGTGCCAGCACCTTTAGCCCCTCATGGAATGAGCAGTTCTTC. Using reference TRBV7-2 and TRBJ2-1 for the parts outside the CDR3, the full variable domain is GAGVSQSPSNKVTEKGKDVELRCDPISGHTALYWYRQSLGQGLEFLIYFQGNSAPDKSGLPSDRFSAERTGGSVSTLTIQRTQQEDSAVYLCASTFSPSWNEQFFGPGTRLTVL.

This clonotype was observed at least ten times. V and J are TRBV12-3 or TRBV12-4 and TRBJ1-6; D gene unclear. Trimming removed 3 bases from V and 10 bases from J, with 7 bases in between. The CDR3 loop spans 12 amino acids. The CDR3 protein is CASSFLGSPLHF. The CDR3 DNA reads TGTGCCAGCAGTTTCCTAGGGTCACCCCTCCACTTT.

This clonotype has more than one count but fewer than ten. CDR3 loop: CATSDLAGGRYEQYF. The DNA of the CDR3 is TGTGCCACCAGTGATTTGGCGGGGGGGCGTTACGAGCAGTACTTC. The rearrangement uses TRBV24-1 and TRBJ2-7; 9 bases agree with TRBD2. Losses at the gene ends were 0 bases for V and 4 bases for J; bases not matched to a gene: 3. Germline CDR1 KGHDR, CDR2 SFDVKD. The CDR3 contains 15 residues.

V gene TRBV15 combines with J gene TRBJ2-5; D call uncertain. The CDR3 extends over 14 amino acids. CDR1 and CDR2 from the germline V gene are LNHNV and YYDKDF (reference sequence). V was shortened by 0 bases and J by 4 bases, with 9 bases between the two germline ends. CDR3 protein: CATSRDPKGETQYF. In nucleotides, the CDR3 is TGTGCCACCAGCAGAGATCCGAAGGGAGAGACCCAGTACTTC.

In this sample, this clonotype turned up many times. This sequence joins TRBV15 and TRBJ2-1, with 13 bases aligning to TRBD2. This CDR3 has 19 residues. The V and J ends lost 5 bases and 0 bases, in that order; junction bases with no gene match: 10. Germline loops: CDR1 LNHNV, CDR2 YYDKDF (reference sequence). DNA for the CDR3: TGTGCCACCAGCCTCACCGGACTAGCGGGGGTGAGCTCCTACAATGAGCAGTTCTTC. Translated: CATSLTGLAGVSSYNEQFF.

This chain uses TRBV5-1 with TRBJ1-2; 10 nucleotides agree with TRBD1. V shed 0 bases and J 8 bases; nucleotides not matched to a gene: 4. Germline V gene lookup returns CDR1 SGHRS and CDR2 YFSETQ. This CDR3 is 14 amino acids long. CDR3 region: CASSLEGQGLGYTF. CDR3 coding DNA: TGCGCCAGCAGCTTGGAGGGACAGGGGCTGGGCTACACCTTC.

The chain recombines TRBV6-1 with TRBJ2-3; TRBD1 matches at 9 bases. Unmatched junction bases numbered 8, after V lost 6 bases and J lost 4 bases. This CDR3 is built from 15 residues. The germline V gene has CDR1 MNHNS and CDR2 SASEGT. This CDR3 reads CASSLQGASPDTQYF. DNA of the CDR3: TGTGCCAGCAGCCTACAGGGGGCGAGCCCAGATACGCAGTATTTT.

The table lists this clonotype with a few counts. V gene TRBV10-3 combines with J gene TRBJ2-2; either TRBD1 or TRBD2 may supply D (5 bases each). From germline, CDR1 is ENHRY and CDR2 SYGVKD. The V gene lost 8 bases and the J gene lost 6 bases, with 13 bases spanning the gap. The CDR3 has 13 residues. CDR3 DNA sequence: TGTGCCATCGGGGGTAGTCACCCCGGGGAGCTGTTTTTT. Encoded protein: CAIGGSHPGELFF.

In DNA form, the CDR3 reads TGTGCCAGCGATTTTACGAGAGACAATGAGCAGTTCTTC. This encodes CASDFTRDNEQFF. V gene TRBV11-2 combines with J gene TRBJ2-1; D not resolved. The V and J ends lost 8 bases and 5 bases respectively, with 13 bases between them. This CDR3 comprises 13 residues. CDR1 and CDR2 from the germline V gene are SGHAT and FQNNGV.

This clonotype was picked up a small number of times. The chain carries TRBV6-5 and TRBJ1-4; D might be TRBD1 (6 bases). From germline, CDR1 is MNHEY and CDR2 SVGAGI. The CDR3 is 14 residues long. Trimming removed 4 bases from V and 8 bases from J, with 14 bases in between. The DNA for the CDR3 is TGTGCCAGCAGTTTAACCAGGGGAGCCGAAAAACTGTTTTTT. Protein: CASSLTRGAEKLFF.

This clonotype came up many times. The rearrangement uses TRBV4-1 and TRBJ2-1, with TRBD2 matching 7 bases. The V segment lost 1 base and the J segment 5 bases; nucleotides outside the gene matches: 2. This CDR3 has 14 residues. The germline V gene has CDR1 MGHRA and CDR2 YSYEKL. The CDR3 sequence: CASSQGGGNNEQFF. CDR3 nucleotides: TGCGCCAGCAGCCAAGGCGGGGGTAACAATGAGCAGTTCTTC.

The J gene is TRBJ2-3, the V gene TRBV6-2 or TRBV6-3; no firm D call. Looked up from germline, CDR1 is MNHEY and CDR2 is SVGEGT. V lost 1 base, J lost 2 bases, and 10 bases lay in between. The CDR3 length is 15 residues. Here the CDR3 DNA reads TGTGCCAGCAGTTACTACGGAGAAGACACAGATACGCAGTATTTT. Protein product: CASSYYGEDTDTQYF.

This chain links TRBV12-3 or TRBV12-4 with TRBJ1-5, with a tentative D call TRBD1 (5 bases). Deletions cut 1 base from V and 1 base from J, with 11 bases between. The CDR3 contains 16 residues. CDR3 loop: CASSLEGGVSNQPQHF. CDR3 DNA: TGTGCCAGCAGTTTAGAGGGAGGGGTGAGCAATCAGCCCCAGCATTTT.

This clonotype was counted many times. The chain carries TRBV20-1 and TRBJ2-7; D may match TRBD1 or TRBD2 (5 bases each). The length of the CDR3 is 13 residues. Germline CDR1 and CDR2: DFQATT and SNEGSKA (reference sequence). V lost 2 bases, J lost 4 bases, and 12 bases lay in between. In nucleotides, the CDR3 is TGCAGTGCTAGACAGGGAGTGGGGTACGAGCAGTACGTC. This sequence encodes CSARQGVGYEQYV.

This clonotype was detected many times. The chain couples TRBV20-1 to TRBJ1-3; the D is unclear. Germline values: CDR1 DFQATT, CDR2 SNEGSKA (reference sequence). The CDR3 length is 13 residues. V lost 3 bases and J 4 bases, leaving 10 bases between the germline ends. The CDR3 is CSARDLRGNTIYF. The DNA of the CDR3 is TGCAGTGCTAGGGATTTGCGCGGAAACACCATATATTTT.

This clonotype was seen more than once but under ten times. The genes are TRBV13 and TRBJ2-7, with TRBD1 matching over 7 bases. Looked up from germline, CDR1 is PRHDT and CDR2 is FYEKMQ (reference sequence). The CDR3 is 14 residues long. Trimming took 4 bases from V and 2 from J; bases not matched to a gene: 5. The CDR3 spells CASSWGQTAYEQYF. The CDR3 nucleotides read TGTGCCAGCAGCTGGGGACAGACCGCCTACGAGCAGTACTTC.

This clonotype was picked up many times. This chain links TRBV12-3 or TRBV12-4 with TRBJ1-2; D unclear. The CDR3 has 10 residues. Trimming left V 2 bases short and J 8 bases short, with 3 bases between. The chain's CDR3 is CASSLKGYTF. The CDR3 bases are TGTGCCAGCAGTTTAAAGGGCTACACCTTC.

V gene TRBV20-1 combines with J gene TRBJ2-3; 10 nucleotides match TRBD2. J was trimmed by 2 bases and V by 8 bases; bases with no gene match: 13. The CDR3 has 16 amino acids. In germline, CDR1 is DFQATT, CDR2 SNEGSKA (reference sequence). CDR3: CSTSTSGGDFTDTQYF. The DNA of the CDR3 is TGCAGTACTTCAACCAGCGGGGGGGACTTCACAGATACGCAGTATTTT.

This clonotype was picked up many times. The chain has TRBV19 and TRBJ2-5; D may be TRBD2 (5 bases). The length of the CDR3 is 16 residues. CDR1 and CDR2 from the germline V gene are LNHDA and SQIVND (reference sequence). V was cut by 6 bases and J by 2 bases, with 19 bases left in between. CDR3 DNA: TGTGCCAGTAGCACCTGGACTGTGGGAATTCAAGAGACCCAGTACTTC. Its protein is CASSTWTVGIQETQYF. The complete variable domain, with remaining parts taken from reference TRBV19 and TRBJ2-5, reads DGGITQSPKYLFRKEGQNVTLSCEQNLNHDAMYWYRQDPGQGLRLIYYSQIVNDFQKGDIAEGYSVSREKKESFPLTVTSAQKNPTAFYLCASSTWTVGIQETQYFGPGTRLLVL.

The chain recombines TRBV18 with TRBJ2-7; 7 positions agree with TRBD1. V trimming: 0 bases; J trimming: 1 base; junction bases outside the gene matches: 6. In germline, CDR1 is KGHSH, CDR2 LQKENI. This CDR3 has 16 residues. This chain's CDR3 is CASSPPSQGRSYEQYF. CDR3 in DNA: TGTGCCAGCTCACCACCCTCACAGGGGCGTTCCTACGAGCAGTACTTC.

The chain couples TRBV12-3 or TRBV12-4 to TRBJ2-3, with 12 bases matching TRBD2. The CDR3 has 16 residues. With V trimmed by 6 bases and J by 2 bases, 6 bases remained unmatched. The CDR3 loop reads CASSLTSGGTTDTQYF. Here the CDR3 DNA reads TGTGCCAGCAGCCTCACTAGCGGGGGGACCACAGATACGCAGTATTTT.

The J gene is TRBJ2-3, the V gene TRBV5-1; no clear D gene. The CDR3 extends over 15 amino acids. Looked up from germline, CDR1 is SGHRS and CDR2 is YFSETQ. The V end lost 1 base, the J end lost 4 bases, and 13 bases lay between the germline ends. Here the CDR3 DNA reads TGCGCCAGCAGCTTGCTACCAGCAAGCCCAGATACGCAGTATTTT. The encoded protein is CASSLLPASPDTQYF.